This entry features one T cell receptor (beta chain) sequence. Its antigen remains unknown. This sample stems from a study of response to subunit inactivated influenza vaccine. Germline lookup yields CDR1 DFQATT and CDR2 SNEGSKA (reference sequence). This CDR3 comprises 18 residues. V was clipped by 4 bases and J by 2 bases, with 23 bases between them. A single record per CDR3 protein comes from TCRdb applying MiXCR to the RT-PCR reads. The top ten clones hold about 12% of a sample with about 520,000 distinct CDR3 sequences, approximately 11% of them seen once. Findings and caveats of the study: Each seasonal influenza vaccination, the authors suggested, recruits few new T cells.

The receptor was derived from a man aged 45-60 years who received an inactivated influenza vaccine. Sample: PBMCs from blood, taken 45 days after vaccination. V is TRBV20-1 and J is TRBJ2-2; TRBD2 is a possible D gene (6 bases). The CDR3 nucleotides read TGCAGTGCTAAAGTCCTAGCGCCAGGACTTCCCAACACCGGGGAGCTGTTTTTT. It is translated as CSAKVLAPGLPNTGELFF.